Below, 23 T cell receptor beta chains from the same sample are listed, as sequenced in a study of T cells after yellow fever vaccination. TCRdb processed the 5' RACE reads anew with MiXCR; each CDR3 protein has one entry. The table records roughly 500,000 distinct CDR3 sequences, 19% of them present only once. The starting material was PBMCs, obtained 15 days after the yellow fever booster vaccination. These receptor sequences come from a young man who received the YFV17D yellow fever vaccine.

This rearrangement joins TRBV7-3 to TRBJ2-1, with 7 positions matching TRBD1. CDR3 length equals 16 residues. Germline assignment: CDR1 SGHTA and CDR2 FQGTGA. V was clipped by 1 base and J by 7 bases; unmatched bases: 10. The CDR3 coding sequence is TGTGCCAGCAGCTTAAATGGGGTGAGACAGGGTAATGAGCAGTTCTTC. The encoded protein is CASSLNGVRQGNEQFF.

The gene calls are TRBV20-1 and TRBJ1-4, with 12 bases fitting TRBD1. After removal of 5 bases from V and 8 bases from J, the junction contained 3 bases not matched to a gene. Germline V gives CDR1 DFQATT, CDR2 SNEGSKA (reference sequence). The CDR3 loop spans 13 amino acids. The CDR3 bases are TGCAGTGCTCCGGGACAGGGGGCAGAAAAACTGTTTTTT. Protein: CSAPGQGAEKLFF.

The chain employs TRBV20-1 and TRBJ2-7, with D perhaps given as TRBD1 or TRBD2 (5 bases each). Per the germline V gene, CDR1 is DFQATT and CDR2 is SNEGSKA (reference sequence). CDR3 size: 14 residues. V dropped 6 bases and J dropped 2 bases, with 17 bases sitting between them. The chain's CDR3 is CSAASYGGAYEQYF. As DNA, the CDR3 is TGCAGTGCCGCATCCTATGGGGGAGCCTACGAGCAGTACTTC.

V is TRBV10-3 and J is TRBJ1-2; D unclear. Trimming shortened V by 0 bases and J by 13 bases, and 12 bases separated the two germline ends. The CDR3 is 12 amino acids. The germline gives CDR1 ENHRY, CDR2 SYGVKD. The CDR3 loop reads CAISESQVRGTF. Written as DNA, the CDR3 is TGTGCCATCAGTGAGTCTCAGGTTCGCGGCACCTTC.

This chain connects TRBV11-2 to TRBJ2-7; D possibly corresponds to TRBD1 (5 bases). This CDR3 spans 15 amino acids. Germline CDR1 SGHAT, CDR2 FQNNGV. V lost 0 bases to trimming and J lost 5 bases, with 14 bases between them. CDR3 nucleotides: TGTGCCAGCAGCTTAGATCGGCAGGGTTTTCACGAGCAGTACTTC. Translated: CASSLDRQGFHEQYF.

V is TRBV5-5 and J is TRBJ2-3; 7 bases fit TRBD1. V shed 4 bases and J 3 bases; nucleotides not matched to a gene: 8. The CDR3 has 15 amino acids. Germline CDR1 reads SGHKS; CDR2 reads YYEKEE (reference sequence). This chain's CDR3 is CASSDRVHETDTQYF. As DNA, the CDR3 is TGTGCCAGCAGCGACAGGGTTCACGAGACAGATACGCAGTATTTT. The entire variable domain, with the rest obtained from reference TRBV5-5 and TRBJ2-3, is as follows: DAGVTQSPTHLIKTRGQQVTLRCSPISGHKSVSWYQQVLGQGPQFIFQYYEKEERGRGNFPDRFSARQFPNYSSELNVNALLLGDSALYLCASSDRVHETDTQYFGPGTRLTVL.

CDR3: CSPFGGVYNEQFF. CDR3 coding DNA: TGCAGTCCGTTTGGGGGGGTGTACAATGAGCAGTTCTTC. V is TRBV20-1 and J is TRBJ2-1, with TRBD2 matching 7 bases. The V and J ends lost 8 bases and 4 bases, in that order; junction bases with no gene match: 8. The CDR3 is 13 residues long. The germline CDR1 and CDR2 sequences are DFQATT and SNEGSKA (reference sequence).

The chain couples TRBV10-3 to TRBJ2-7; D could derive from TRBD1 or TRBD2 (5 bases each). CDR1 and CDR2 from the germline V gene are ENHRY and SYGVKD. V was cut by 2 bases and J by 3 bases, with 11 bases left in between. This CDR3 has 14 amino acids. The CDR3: CAISEMGEIYEQYF. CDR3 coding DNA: TGTGCCATCAGTGAGATGGGGGAGATCTACGAGCAGTACTTC.

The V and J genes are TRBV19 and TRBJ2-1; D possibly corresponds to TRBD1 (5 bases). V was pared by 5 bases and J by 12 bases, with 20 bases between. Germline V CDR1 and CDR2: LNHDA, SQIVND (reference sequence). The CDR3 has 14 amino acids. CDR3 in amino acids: CASSYGSLTQGQFF. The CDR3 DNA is TGTGCCAGTAGTTACGGGTCCCTTACCCAGGGGCAGTTCTTC.

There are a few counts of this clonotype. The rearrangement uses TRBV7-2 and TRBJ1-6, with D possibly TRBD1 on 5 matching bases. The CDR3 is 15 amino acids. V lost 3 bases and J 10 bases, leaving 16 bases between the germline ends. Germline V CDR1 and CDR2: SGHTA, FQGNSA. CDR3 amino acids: CASSFSQGGASPLHF. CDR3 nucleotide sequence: TGTGCCAGCAGCTTCTCCCAGGGAGGTGCGTCACCCCTCCACTTT.

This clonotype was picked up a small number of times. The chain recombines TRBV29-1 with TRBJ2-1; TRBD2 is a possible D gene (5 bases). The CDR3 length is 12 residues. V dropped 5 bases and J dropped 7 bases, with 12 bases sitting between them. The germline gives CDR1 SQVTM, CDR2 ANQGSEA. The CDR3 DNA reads TGCAGCGTTCCATCGGGAAGGAATGAGCAGTTCTTC. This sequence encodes CSVPSGRNEQFF.

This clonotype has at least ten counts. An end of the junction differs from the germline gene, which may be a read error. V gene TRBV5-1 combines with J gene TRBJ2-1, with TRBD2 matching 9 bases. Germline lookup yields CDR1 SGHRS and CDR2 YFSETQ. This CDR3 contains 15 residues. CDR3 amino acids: CASSISGSSYNEQFF. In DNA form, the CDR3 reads TGTGCCAGCAGCATTAGCGGGAGCTCCTACAATGAGCAGTTCTTC.

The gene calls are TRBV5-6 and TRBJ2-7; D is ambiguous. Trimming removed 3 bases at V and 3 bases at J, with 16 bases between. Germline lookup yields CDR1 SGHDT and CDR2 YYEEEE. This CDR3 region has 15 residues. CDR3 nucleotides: TGTGCCAGCAGCTCGGCCCCCCGGGCCCTCTACGAGCAGTACTTC. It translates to CASSSAPRALYEQYF.

Here the CDR3 DNA reads TGCAGCGTTGAAGGACAGGGGGCGGCCGGGGAGCTGTTTTTT. Translating it yields CSVEGQGAAGELFF. The chain has TRBV29-1 and TRBJ2-2; TRBD1 aligns across 10 bases. Germline V CDR1 and CDR2: SQVTM, ANQGSEA. The CDR3 has 14 amino acids. The J segment lost 6 bases and the V segment lost 1 base, leaving 2 bases of the junction unmatched.

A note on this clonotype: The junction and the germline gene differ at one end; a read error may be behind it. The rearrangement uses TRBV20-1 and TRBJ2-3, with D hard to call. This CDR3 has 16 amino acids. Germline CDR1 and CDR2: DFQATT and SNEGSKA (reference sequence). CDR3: CCARDLQASRTVAQYF. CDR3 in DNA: TGCTGTGCTAGAGATCTCCAAGCATCCCGAACTGTGGCGCAGTATTTT.

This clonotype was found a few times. Written as DNA, the CDR3 is TGCAGTGCTAGGGGTAGCGGACCCTCCTACAATGAGCAGTTCTTC. Protein sequence: CSARGSGPSYNEQFF. This rearrangement joins TRBV20-1 to TRBJ2-1; D possibly corresponds to TRBD2 (6 bases). The germline CDR1 and CDR2 sequences are DFQATT and SNEGSKA (reference sequence). CDR3 size: 15 residues. V dropped 3 bases and J dropped 0 bases, with 12 bases sitting between them.

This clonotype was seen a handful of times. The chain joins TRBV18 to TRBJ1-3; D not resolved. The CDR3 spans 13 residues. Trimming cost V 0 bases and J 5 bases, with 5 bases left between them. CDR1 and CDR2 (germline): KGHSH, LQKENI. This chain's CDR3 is CASSPPPRNTIYF. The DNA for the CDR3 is TGTGCCAGCTCACCACCTCCGAGAAACACCATATATTTT. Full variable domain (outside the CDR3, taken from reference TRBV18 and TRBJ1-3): NAGVMQNPRHLVRRRGQEARLRCSPMKGHSHVYWYRQLPEEGLKFMVYLQKENIIDESGMPKERFSAEFPKEGPSILRIQQVVRGDSAAYFCASSPPPRNTIYFGEGSWLTVV.

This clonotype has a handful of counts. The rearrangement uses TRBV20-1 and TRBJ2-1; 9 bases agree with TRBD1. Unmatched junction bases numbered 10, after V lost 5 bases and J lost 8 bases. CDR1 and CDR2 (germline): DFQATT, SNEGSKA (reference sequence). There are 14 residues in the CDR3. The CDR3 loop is CSAPPHRGLDEQFF. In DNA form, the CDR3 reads TGCAGTGCTCCCCCCCACAGGGGGCTGGATGAGCAGTTCTTC.

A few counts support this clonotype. The CDR3 loop reads CASSPVQDISYQETQYF. The CDR3 bases are TGTGCCAGCTCACCGGTTCAGGACATATCCTACCAAGAGACCCAGTACTTC. The V call is TRBV18, the J call TRBJ2-5; the D gene is possibly TRBD1 (5 bases). V shed 3 bases and J shed 0 bases, with 17 bases lying between them. Germline-derived CDR1 and CDR2 are KGHSH and LQKENI. CDR3 length: 17 residues.

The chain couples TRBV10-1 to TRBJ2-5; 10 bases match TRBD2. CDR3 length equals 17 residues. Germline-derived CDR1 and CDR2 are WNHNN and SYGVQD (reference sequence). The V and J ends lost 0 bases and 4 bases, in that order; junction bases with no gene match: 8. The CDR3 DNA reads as TGCGCCAGCAGTGAGTCCGACCTAGCGGGAGCCACAGAGACCCAGTACTTC. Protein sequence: CASSESDLAGATETQYF.

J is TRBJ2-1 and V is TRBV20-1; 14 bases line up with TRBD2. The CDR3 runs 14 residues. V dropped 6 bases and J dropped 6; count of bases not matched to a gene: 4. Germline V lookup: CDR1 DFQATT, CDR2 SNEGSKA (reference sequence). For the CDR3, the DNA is TGCAGTGCCCTGGGACTAGCGGGAGCCAATGAGCAGTTCTTC. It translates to CSALGLAGANEQFF.

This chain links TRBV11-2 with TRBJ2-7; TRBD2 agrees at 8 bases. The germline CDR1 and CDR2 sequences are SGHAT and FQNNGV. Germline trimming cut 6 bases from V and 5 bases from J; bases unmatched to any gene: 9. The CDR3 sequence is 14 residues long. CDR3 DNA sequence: TGTGCCAGCAGACCAATCGGGACTAGGCACGAGCAGTACTTC. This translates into CASRPIGTRHEQYF.

The CDR3 coding sequence is TGTGCCAGCAGCCAAGAGACTAGCGGGAGGACCGGGGAGCTGTTTTTT. It specifies CASSQETSGRTGELFF. The rearrangement links TRBV4-2 to TRBJ2-2, with 13 nucleotides matching TRBD2. CDR1 is LGHNA, CDR2 YNFKEQ, per germline. The CDR3 is 16 amino acids. V lost 0 bases, J lost 5 bases, and 0 bases stayed unmatched.